This TCR beta chain was captured in a study of blood T cells in healthy people across ages. Study in general: Capture by template switching was about one barcoded beta molecule per two T cells.

V lost 4 bases and J lost 9; bases outside the gene matches: 6. Per the germline V gene, CDR1 is SGHRS and CDR2 is YFSETQ. There are 13 residues in the CDR3. The authors ran a second PCR of about 6 to 11 cycles using a sample-barcoded 5' primer and a J-beta primer mix. MiXCR, run by TCRdb on the 5' RACE reads, gives a single entry per CDR3 protein. The sample holds about 720,000 distinct CDR3 sequences; 22% are singletons and the top ten take around 22%. They isolated at least 6.5 million PBMCs from each sample. No fewer than 5.5 micrograms of total RNA were isolated from every sample. This chain joins TRBV5-1 and TRBJ2-1; 8 nucleotides line up with TRBD2. This sequence was found in a man aged 70 or older in good health. The sequenced sample was blood. As DNA, the CDR3 is TGCGCCAGCAGCCTGGGGACTAGTAGTGAGCAGTTCTTC. Translated: CASSLGTSSEQFF.